These 29 T cell receptor beta chains share one sample of origin, sequenced in a study of tissue T cells after allogeneic stem cell transplantation. Some clones are missing from TCRdb's copy, which holds only in-frame ones; the method was immunoSEQ multiplex PCR. The data show approximately 8,800 clones, around 35% seen once. Noted time point: mouse harvest day 14 after allogeneic transplant. Each mouse received 10^7 T-cell-depleted marrow cells plus 10^6 splenic CD5+ T cells by tail vein. Input material: skin. All receptors derive from a female BALB/c mouse given C57BL/6 T cells with graft-versus-host disease after an allogeneic hematopoietic cell transplant.

Remarks on this clone: Here the gene names and germline are mouse. Read sequence stops 1 residue before the CDR3 end, and the germline J gene provides the missing end. The chain recombines TRBV20 with TRBJ2-1; 14 bases map to TRBD2. The CDR3 sequence is 15 residues long. V shed 4 bases and J 3 bases; nucleotides not matched to a gene: 2. In germline, CDR1 is GFQATS, CDR2 STVNSAI. Incomplete CDR3 DNA: TGTGGTGCTAAGGGACTGGGGGGGCGCTATGCTGAGCAGTTC. It translates to CGAKGLGGRYAEQF. The full-length CDR3 reads as CGAKGLGGRYAEQFF.

Worth noting for this clone: Gene and germline names: mouse. The sequence runs out 1 residue before the end of the CDR3; the remainder is reconstructed from the germline J gene. This chain links TRBV12-2 with TRBJ2-7; TRBD2 agrees at 10 bases. Germline V gene lookup returns CDR1 SGHLS and CDR2 HYDKME. CDR3 length equals 14 residues. V lost 4 bases, J lost 2 bases, and 4 bases stayed unmatched. CDR3: CASSRDWGPYEQYF. Partial CDR3 DNA: TGTGCCAGCTCACGGGACTGGGGACCCTATGAACAGTAC.

A remark on this clone: Gene names follow the mouse nomenclature. The CDR3 end lies 1 residue beyond the end of the read and is filled in from the germline J gene. The rearrangement uses TRBV26 and TRBJ2-1, with 9 bases aligning to TRBD1. This CDR3 comprises 16 residues. Trimming took 2 bases from V and 4 from J; bases not matched to a gene: 6. Germline assignment: CDR1 KGHPV and CDR2 FQNQEV (reference sequence). This chain's CDR3 is CASSLLGGQGYAEQFF. CDR3 DNA (partial): TGTGCCAGCAGTCTGCTCGGGGGACAGGGATATGCTGAGCAGTTC.

In regard to this clone: The gene symbols are mouse symbols. The read stops 1 residue short of the end of the CDR3; the missing end is completed from the germline J gene. The genes are TRBV24 and TRBJ2-5, with TRBD1 matching over 10 bases. V was clipped by 4 bases and J by 2 bases; unmatched bases: 6. CDR1 KGHTA and CDR2 FRNEEI come from the germline V gene. The CDR3 consists of 16 residues. The CDR3 spells CASSPDRGPSQDTQYF. Partial CDR3 DNA: TGTGCCAGCAGTCCAGACAGGGGGCCGAGCCAAGACACCCAGTAC.

Within the sample, this clone is medium-sized. The gene symbols are mouse symbols. The read stops 1 residue short of the end of the CDR3; the missing end is completed from the germline J gene. The chain employs TRBV26 and TRBJ2-1, with D perhaps TRBD1 (5 bases). The germline gives CDR1 KGHPV, CDR2 FQNQEV (reference sequence). Trimming removed 3 bases at V and 0 bases at J, with 9 bases between. The CDR3 consists of 15 residues. This CDR3 is CASSLPGYNYAEQFF. CDR3 DNA (partial): TGTGCCAGCAGTCTCCCAGGGTATAACTATGCTGAGCAGTTC. Full variable domain (rest looked up from reference TRBV26 and TRBJ2-1): NSKVIQTPRYLVKGQGQKAKMRCIPEKGHPVVFWYQQNKNNEFKFLINFQNQEVLQQIDMTEKRFSAECPSNSPCSLEIQSSEAGDSALYLCASSLPGYNYAEQFFGPGTRLTVL.

Worth noting for this clone: Genes and germline come from the mouse. The read finishes 1 residue shy of the CDR3 end, and the germline J gene is used to complete it. J is TRBJ2-7 and V is TRBV15; 8 bases match TRBD1. Germline loops: CDR1 SGHND, CDR2 FRSKSL. The CDR3 is 13 amino acids. The J segment lost 7 bases and the V segment lost 2 bases, leaving 4 bases of the junction unmatched. The part of the CDR3 DNA that was read is TGTGCCAGCAGTTTACCAGGGGGCGGAGAACAGTAC. Translating it yields CASSLPGGGEQY. In full, the CDR3 is CASSLPGGGEQYF.

In this sample, this clone turned up a few times. Here the gene names and germline are mouse. The observed sequence ends 1 residue before the CDR3 terminus, with the missing tail filled in from the germline J gene. This rearrangement joins TRBV19 to TRBJ1-1; tentatively, D is TRBD1 (6 bases). CDR1 and CDR2 from the germline V gene are FNHDT and SITEND (reference sequence). The CDR3 has 13 amino acids. Trimming took off 3 bases at V and 3 bases at J, with 9 bases between the two ends. Partial CDR3 DNA: TGTGCCAGCAGTAGGGGGCTTGACACAGAAGTCTTC. Encoded protein: CASSRGLDTEVF. The CDR3 in full is CASSRGLDTEVFF.

Details on this clone: Genes here carry mouse names. The read ends 1 residue before the CDR3 terminus; that terminus is restored from the germline J gene. The V call is TRBV3, the J call TRBJ2-3; D is possibly TRBD2 (6 bases). Deletions cut 5 bases from V and 2 bases from J, with 8 bases between. The CDR3 length is 13 residues. CDR1 is SNHLY, CDR2 FYNGKV, per germline (reference sequence). The CDR3 here is CASSGGSAETLYF. CDR3 DNA (partial): TGTGCCAGCAGCGGGGGGTCTGCAGAAACGCTGTAT.

This clone has just a few counts. The genes and germline here are from mouse. The sequence runs out 1 residue before the end of the CDR3; the remainder is reconstructed from the germline J gene. The chain joins TRBV1 to TRBJ2-7; 11 nucleotides agree with TRBD2. This CDR3 spans 16 amino acids. Germline V lookup: CDR1 NSQYPW, CDR2 LRSPGD (reference sequence). The J segment lost 1 base and the V segment lost 1 base, leaving 3 bases of the junction unmatched. The CDR3 bases that were read are TGCACCTGCAGTGCAGGCCGGGACTGGGGGTCCTATGAACAGTAC. It encodes CTCSAGRDWGSYEQY. The whole CDR3 sequence reads CTCSAGRDWGSYEQYF. The full variable domain, its missing parts supplied by reference TRBV1 and TRBJ2-7, is VTLLEQNPRWRLVPRGQAVNLRCILKNSQYPWMSWYQQDLQKQLQWLFTLRSPGDKEVKSLPGADYLATRVTDTELRLQVANMSQGRTLYCTCSAGRDWGSYEQYFGPGTRLTVL.

This clone showed up just a few times. The germline and genes are mouse ones. Read coverage stops 1 residue before the CDR3 terminus; the germline J gene supplies the remainder. The V and J genes are TRBV5 and TRBJ2-5; 9 positions agree with TRBD2. The V and J ends lost 4 bases and 4 bases, in that order; junction bases with no gene match: 3. Germline loops: CDR1 LGHNA, CDR2 YNLKQL (reference sequence). The CDR3 covers 14 residues. CDR3 bases read: TGTGCCAGCAGCCGAGACTGGGGGAAAGACACCCAGTAC. Translation: CASSRDWGKDTQY. The entire CDR3 protein reads CASSRDWGKDTQYF.

Comment on this clone: The germline and genes are mouse ones. Sequencing ends 1 residue short of the CDR3 end; the germline J gene provides the rest. The rearrangement uses TRBV3 and TRBJ1-3; D uncertain. The CDR3 length is 15 residues. The germline V and J ends were trimmed by 0 bases and 0 bases, with 6 bases remaining between them. Germline values: CDR1 SNHLY, CDR2 FYNGKV (reference sequence). The CDR3 here is CASSLALGSGNTLYF. The CDR3 DNA, read in part, is TGTGCCAGCAGCTTAGCGCTGGGTTCTGGAAATACGCTCTAT.

On this clone itself: Any gene name here is a mouse gene name. The read is 1 residue too short to cover the CDR3 end, so that end is filled in from the germline J gene. The J gene is TRBJ2-7, the V gene TRBV14, with D possibly TRBD1 on 5 matching bases. The germline V gene encodes CDR1 SGHDT and CDR2 FRDEAV. V was shortened by 5 bases and J by 6 bases, with 12 bases between the two germline ends. The CDR3 totals 12 residues. CDR3 residues: CASRFQGFEQYF. The DNA read from the CDR3 is TGTGCCAGCAGATTTCAGGGATTTGAACAGTAC.

This clone has a handful of counts. The genes are named according to mouse. The read stops 1 residue short of the end of the CDR3; the missing end is completed from the germline J gene. The V call is TRBV26, the J call TRBJ2-3; D unresolved. CDR3 length: 15 amino acids. The germline V and J ends were trimmed by 0 bases and 0 bases, with 7 bases remaining between them. CDR1 KGHPV and CDR2 FQNQEV come from the germline V gene (reference sequence). The sequenced CDR3 bases are TGTGCCAGCAGTCTGTCGCCAGCTAGTGCAGAAACGCTGTAT. Amino acids: CASSLSPASAETLY. The whole CDR3 reads CASSLSPASAETLYF.

On this clone itself: Gene names denote mouse genes. The CDR3 is cut off 1 residue early in the read; its end comes from the germline J gene. The V gene is TRBV3, the J gene TRBJ1-2; D is unresolved. Trimming took 0 bases from V and 5 from J, leaving 7 bases between them. The germline gives CDR1 SNHLY, CDR2 FYNGKV (reference sequence). The CDR3 extends over 13 amino acids. The CDR3 is CASSLALGSDYTF. The sequenced part of the CDR3 DNA is TGTGCCAGCAGCTTAGCGCTGGGATCCGACTACACC.

As to this clone: Gene names and germline match the mouse. The read ends 1 residue before the CDR3 terminus; that terminus is restored from the germline J gene. V and J are TRBV12-1 and TRBJ1-4; D might be TRBD1 (5 bases). There are 14 residues in the CDR3. Germline V gives CDR1 SGHSN, CDR2 HYEKVE. With 0 bases removed from V and 3 bases from J, the gap between germline ends came to 7 bases. The covered CDR3 bases are TGTGCCAGCTCTCTCCAGGGTACCAACGAAAGATTATTT. This gives the protein CASSLQGTNERLF. The CDR3 in full is CASSLQGTNERLFF.

Turning to this clone: Any gene name here is a mouse gene name. The read halts 1 residue ahead of the CDR3 end, with the missing end drawn from the germline J gene. This chain uses TRBV19 with TRBJ2-5, with TRBD2 as a possible D gene (5 bases). V dropped 2 bases and J dropped 0 bases, with 7 bases sitting between them. This CDR3 is 14 amino acids long. Germline CDR1 FNHDT, CDR2 SITEND (reference sequence). CDR3 residues: CASSIAGNQDTQYF. Partial CDR3 DNA: TGTGCCAGCAGTATCGCTGGGAACCAAGACACCCAGTAC. Complete variable domain (other parts from reference TRBV19 and TRBJ2-5): GGIITQTPKFLIGQEGQKLTLKCQQNFNHDTMYWYRQDSGKGLRLIYYSITENDLQKGDLSEGYDASREKKSSFSLTVTSAQKNEMAVFLCASSIAGNQDTQYFGPGTRLLVL.

This clone was seen just once. The genes and germline here are from mouse. The read comes to an end 1 residue before the CDR3 does, leaving the germline J gene to fill in the end. The chain uses TRBV19 and TRBJ2-7; 11 nucleotides agree with TRBD1. The J segment lost 7 bases and the V segment lost 2 bases, leaving 5 bases of the junction unmatched. From germline, CDR1 is FNHDT and CDR2 SITEND (reference sequence). The CDR3 is 14 amino acids. CDR3 sequence: CASSIGTGGREQYF. The covered CDR3 bases are TGTGCCAGCAGTATCGGGACAGGGGGGAGAGAACAGTAC.

To note about this clone: Gene names follow the mouse nomenclature. Read data end 1 residue before the CDR3 end; the end is taken from the germline J gene. The rearrangement uses TRBV13-2 and TRBJ1-3, with 11 positions matching TRBD1. The V gene end was trimmed by 0 bases and the J gene end by 0 bases; junction bases not matched to a gene: 2. The CDR3 runs 17 residues. Per germline, CDR1 NNHNN and CDR2 SYGAGS (reference sequence). CDR3: CASGDGDRGVSGNTLYF. CDR3 bases read: TGTGCCAGCGGTGATGGGGACAGGGGGGTTTCTGGAAATACGCTCTAT.

About this clone itself: Germline and genes: mouse. The read gets to within 1 residue of the CDR3 end, and the germline J gene fills in the rest. V gene TRBV23 combines with J gene TRBJ2-7; TRBD2 was called by the table and not checked on the DNA. Germline CDR1 is KGHTA and CDR2 is FQNQQP. The CDR3 is 14 residues long. CDR3 DNA (partial): TGCTCCAGCAGTCAGGGACTGGGATCCTATGAACAGTAC. Protein: CSSSQGLGSYEQY. The full CDR3 protein is CSSSQGLGSYEQYF.

Worth noting for this clone: The genes and germline here are from mouse. The read ends 1 residue early relative to the CDR3; the germline J gene fills the gap. The V call is TRBV3, the J call TRBJ2-2; 7 nucleotides align to TRBD1. The trim removed 5 bases at V and 1 base at J, leaving 4 bases unmatched. This CDR3 region has 15 residues. Germline lookup yields CDR1 SNHLY and CDR2 FYNGKV (reference sequence). The CDR3 DNA, read in part, is TGTGCCAGCAGCGGGGACAGAAAAAACACCGGGCAGCTCTAC. It codes for CASSGDRKNTGQLY. The CDR3 in its entirety is CASSGDRKNTGQLYF.

About this clone itself: Mouse names are used for the genes. The read ends 1 residue shy of where the CDR3 ends; the end is completed using the germline J gene. This sequence joins TRBV23 and TRBJ2-1; the table names TRBD1, a call not compared with the DNA. This CDR3 has 13 amino acids. CDR1 and CDR2 (germline): KGHTA, FQNQQP. CDR3 bases read: TGCTCCAGCAGTCCCCAGGGGGCTGCTGAGCAGTTC. Translated, it gives CSSSPQGAAEQF. The full-length CDR3 reads as CSSSPQGAAEQFF.

As to this clone: Any gene name here is a mouse gene name. The sequenced fragment ends 1 residue before the CDR3 boundary, so the rest is inferred from the germline J gene. The V and J genes are TRBV12-1 and TRBJ2-7; TRBD1 is a possible D gene (5 bases). Per germline, CDR1 SGHSN and CDR2 HYEKVE. This CDR3 is 13 amino acids long. V was pared by 2 bases and J by 4 bases, with 11 bases between. CDR3 DNA (partial): TGTGCCAGCTCTCGTGGACAAAAGTATGAACAGTAC. Its protein product is CASSRGQKYEQY. The full CDR3 sequence reads CASSRGQKYEQYF.

Concerning this clone itself: Since a much larger clone is just one base distant, this may be a read error. The gene names here belong to mouse. The read terminates 1 residue before the CDR3 end, so the remaining end is supplied by the germline J gene. The sample contains more than one DNA sequence encoding this CDR3. The V and J genes are TRBV26 and TRBJ2-7; tentatively, D is TRBD1 (6 bases). CDR1 is KGHPV, CDR2 FQNQEV, per germline (reference sequence). The CDR3 has 13 residues. Deletions cut 2 bases from V and 4 bases from J, with 9 bases between. CDR3 bases read: TGTGCCAGCAGTCTGGGACAGCCTTATGAACAGTAC. Protein: CASSLGQPYEQY. Given in full, the CDR3 is CASSLGQPYEQYF. The whole variable domain, filled in from reference TRBV26 and TRBJ2-7, reads NSKVIQTPRYLVKGQGQKAKMRCIPEKGHPVVFWYQQNKNNEFKFLINFQNQEVLQQIDMTEKRFSAECPSNSPCSLEIQSSEAGDSALYLCASSLGQPYEQYFGPGTRLTVL.

This clone has more than one count but fewer than ten. Gene and germline names: mouse. The read terminates 1 residue ahead of where the CDR3 ends, so the germline J gene completes it. The gene calls are TRBV26 and TRBJ2-7; TRBD2 agrees at 8 bases. In germline, CDR1 is KGHPV, CDR2 FQNQEV (reference sequence). The CDR3 extends over 13 amino acids. V lost 2 bases to trimming and J lost 4 bases; unmatched junction nucleotides: 1. The DNA read from the CDR3 is TGTGCCAGCAGTCTGGGGACTGGTTATGAACAGTAC. It is translated as CASSLGTGYEQY. The whole CDR3 sequence is CASSLGTGYEQYF.

Worth noting for this clone: The gene symbols are mouse symbols. The read ends 1 residue before the CDR3 terminus; that terminus is restored from the germline J gene. The gene calls are TRBV12-2 and TRBJ2-5, with 9 bases lining up with TRBD2. The CDR3 sequence is 14 residues long. Losses at the gene ends were 2 bases for V and 4 bases for J; bases not matched to a gene: 3. Germline V gene data show CDR1 as SGHLS and CDR2 as HYDKME. The CDR3 DNA, read in part, is TGTGCCAGCTCTCCCTGGGGGGGTGAAGACACCCAGTAC. Translated, it gives CASSPWGGEDTQY. The complete CDR3 sequence is CASSPWGGEDTQYF. Full variable domain (outside the CDR3, taken from reference TRBV12-2 and TRBJ2-5): NSGVVQSPRYIIKGKGERSILKCIPISGHLSVAWYQQTQGQELKFFIQHYDKMERDKGNLPSRFSVQQFDDYHSEMNMSALELEDSAVYFCASSPWGGEDTQYFGPGTRLLVL.

A word on this clone: These gene names are mouse names. From the germline J gene comes the end of the CDR3, since the read stops 1 residue before it. V gene TRBV20 combines with J gene TRBJ1-1; 10 bases map to TRBD1. In germline, CDR1 is GFQATS, CDR2 STVNSAI. CDR3 length: 12 amino acids. CDR3 DNA, as far as it was read: TGTGGGGACAGGGGGTCGGGCACAGAAGTCTTC. It yields the protein CGDRGSGTEVF. The entire CDR3 protein is CGDRGSGTEVFF.

This clone was detected only a few times. Mouse germline and gene names are used. The read falls 1 residue short of the CDR3 end, and the missing part is taken from the germline J gene. The genes are TRBV13-2 and TRBJ1-2, with D unclear. Trimming left V 0 bases short and J 0 bases short, with 6 bases between. There are 14 residues in the CDR3. Germline V lookup: CDR1 NNHNN, CDR2 SYGAGS (reference sequence). The CDR3: CASGDVQSNSDYTF. The DNA read from the CDR3 is TGTGCCAGCGGTGATGTACAATCAAACTCCGACTACACC.

Note on this clone: Mouse names are used for the genes. The sequenced CDR3 bases are TGTGCCAGCAGCGCACAACTCACAGAAGTCTTC. Translation: CASSAQLTEVF. The whole CDR3 sequence is CASSAQLTEVFF. The chain combines TRBV3 with TRBJ1-1; D remains unclear. The read finishes 1 residue shy of the CDR3 end, and the germline J gene is used to complete it. The CDR3 has 12 amino acids. CDR1 is SNHLY, CDR2 FYNGKV, per germline (reference sequence). The germline V and J ends were trimmed by 5 bases and 4 bases, with 8 bases remaining between them.

Only one count was recorded for this clone. The gene names given are mouse names. Sequencing ends 1 residue short of the CDR3 end; the germline J gene provides the rest. The chain couples TRBV31 to TRBJ2-2; tentatively, D is TRBD1 (5 bases). Trimming removed 0 bases from V and 4 bases from J, with 9 bases in between. CDR3 length equals 14 residues. Germline lookup yields CDR1 GKSSPN and CDR2 SITVG. The CDR3 DNA, read in part, is TGTGCCTGGAGTCTAGGGGAGGGCACCGGGCAGCTCTAC. Protein: CAWSLGEGTGQLY. The whole CDR3 protein reads CAWSLGEGTGQLYF.